This note documents a single T cell receptor (beta chain) sequence. This clonotype was detected many times. What antigen it recognizes has not been identified. Per-base qualities were not stored, and no clone one base away is much larger. This specimen belongs to a study of T cells after yellow fever vaccination (dated by TCRdb to about 2019). About the investigation overall: The SMART-Seq v4 Ultra Low Input RNA kit was used to prepare libraries from fractions with low cell numbers. To track T-cell clones before and after primary and booster YFV17D yellow fever vaccination, bulk TCR alpha and beta repertoires were sequenced longitudinally. Two healthy male donors, one aged 18 to 29 and one aged 30 to 40 years, were included in the cohort. Blood samples were taken at several timepoints before and after primary and secondary immunization, and bulk PBMC replicates and cell subsets were isolated. What the work shows at the level of the full study, not this receptor alone: Most clones expanded after primary vaccination (around 96% of CD4 and 88% of CD8) were re-detected after the booster, suggesting that broad memory maintenance occurred. The secondary T-cell response was weaker than the primary response but faster, peaking on day 5 instead of day 15. Because the study included only a couple of donors, the extent to which the findings can be generalized is limited. FACS-sorted repertoires could contain abundant contaminating clonotypes from the bulk population, so computational filtering was required. A small share of clonotypes was detected in both CD4 and CD8 compartments, with the overlap likely arising from convergent recombination.

Taken from the germline V gene, the CDR1 and CDR2 loops are SGHVS and FQNEAQ. Including cysteine and phenylalanine, the CDR3 has 14 amino acids. The DNA shown is the 42-base CDR3, in frame from base 1. The junction carries 8 bases between V and J, which are trimmed by 0 bases and 3 bases respectively. TCR cDNA was made using 5'RACE template switching, a step that added a universal primer site and unique molecular identifiers. Priming of cDNA synthesis was performed from both the TCR alpha and TCR beta constant segments. Library amplification involved two PCR steps, and the second step added sample barcodes and sequencing adapters. Sequencing of libraries was performed on Illumina HiSeq 2500 (2x100 bp) or NovaSeq (2x150 bp). As for how the authors treated the data: Reads were demultiplexed and collapsed into UMI consensus sequences with MIGEC, and V(D)J alignment was performed with MiXCR. Vaccine-responding clonotypes were defined with edgeR using replicate PBMC samples, requiring FDR below 0.01 and a log2 fold change above 5 up to day 15. CD4 or CD8 identity was assigned to each bulk clonotype according to whether the clonotype was present at higher abundance in the sequenced CD4 repertoire or the sequenced CD8 repertoire. Using fastp at Q25 and MiXCR, TCRdb reprocessed the public reads and kept productive beta chains. Identical CDR3 proteins give one entry, which carries the most common genes and DNA. For this entry, the V and J calls and clone size follow TCRdb and not the study's own pipeline. The sample profile shows about 210,000 distinct CDR3 sequences; over 6.5% of them were found once. Roughly 1% of the sample is held by the ten biggest clonotypes.

The label giving this sample's treatment or condition can be read as: live attenuated yellow fever vaccine strain. PBMCs were isolated from peripheral blood using a standard Ficoll-Paque protocol. Dynabeads CD4 and CD8 positive selection kits were used to isolate the CD4 and CD8 T-cell fractions. TriZol was used to extract RNA from bulk PBMCs, CD4 and CD8 fractions, and dextramer-positive and dextramer-negative fractions. The TCR was taken from a man aged 30 to 39 who received the YFV17D yellow fever vaccine. The sequencing used CD4+ T cells sorted from PBMCs, collected on the day of the yellow fever booster vaccination. The sequence joins TRBV7-8 to TRBJ1-1; the D gene cannot be named for sure. CDR3 protein: CASSLAGSYTEAFF. The DNA sequence is as follows: TGTGCCAGCAGCTTAGCCGGAAGTTACACTGAAGCTTTCTTT.